This T cell receptor (beta chain) was found in a study of shared clonotypes between healthy human individuals. Study results and caveats: What limited the represented genetic and exposure-history diversity was the small number of donors.

V was shortened by 0 bases and J by 5 bases, with 6 bases between the two germline ends. CDR1 and CDR2 from the germline V gene are SGHRS and YFSETQ. This CDR3 has 13 residues. Assay: immunoSEQ multiplex PCR; the TCRdb copy retains only in-frame clones and omits some. The sample includes some 96,000 clones, more than 45% of them seen just once. As to this clone: Antigen unknown.

This TCR was sampled from a woman between 35 and 50 years old in good health. Some clones in this sample may be carry-over from other donors' samples. The material sequenced was PBMCs. V gene TRBV5-1 combines with J gene TRBJ1-5; D not resolved. The CDR3 region is CASSLGGDQPQHF. Here the CDR3 DNA reads TGCGCCAGCAGCTTGGGGGGTGATCAGCCCCAGCATTTT.